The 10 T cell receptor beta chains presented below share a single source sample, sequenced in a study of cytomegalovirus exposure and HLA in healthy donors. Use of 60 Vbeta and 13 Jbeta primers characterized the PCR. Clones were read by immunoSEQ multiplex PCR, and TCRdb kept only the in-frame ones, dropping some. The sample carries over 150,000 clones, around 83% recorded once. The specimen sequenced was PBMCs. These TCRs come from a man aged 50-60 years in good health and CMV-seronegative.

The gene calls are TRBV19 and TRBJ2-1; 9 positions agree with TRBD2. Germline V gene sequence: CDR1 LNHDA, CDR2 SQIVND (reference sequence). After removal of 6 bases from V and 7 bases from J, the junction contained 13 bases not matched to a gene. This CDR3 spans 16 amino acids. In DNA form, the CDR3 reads TGTGCCAGTAGGACCCCGGCGGGAGGGCAACGGAATGAGCAGTTCTTC. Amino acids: CASRTPAGGQRNEQFF.

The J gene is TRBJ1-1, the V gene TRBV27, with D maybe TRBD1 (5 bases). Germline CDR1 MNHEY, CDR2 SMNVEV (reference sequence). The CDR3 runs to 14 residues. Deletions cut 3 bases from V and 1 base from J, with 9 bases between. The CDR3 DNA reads TGTGCCAGCAGTTTTCGAAGGGGGAACACTGAAGCTTTCTTT. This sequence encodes CASSFRRGNTEAFF.

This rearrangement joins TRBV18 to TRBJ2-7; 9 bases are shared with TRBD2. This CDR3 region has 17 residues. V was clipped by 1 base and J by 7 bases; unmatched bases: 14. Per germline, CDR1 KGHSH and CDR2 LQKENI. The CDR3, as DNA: TGTGCCAGCTCACCACTGCCCGGGGCGGGAGGGCCGGTTGAGCAGTACTTC. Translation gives CASSPLPGAGGPVEQYF. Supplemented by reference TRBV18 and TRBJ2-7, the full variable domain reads NAGVMQNPRHLVRRRGQEARLRCSPMKGHSHVYWYRQLPEEGLKFMVYLQKENIIDESGMPKERFSAEFPKEGPSILRIQQVVRGDSAAYFCASSPLPGAGGPVEQYFGPGTRLTVT.

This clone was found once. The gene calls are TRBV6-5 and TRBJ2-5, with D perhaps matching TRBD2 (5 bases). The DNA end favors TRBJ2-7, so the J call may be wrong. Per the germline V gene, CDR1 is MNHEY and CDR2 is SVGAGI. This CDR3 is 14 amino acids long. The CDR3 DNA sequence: TGTGCCAGCAGCCTAGCTGGGAGCTCCTACGAGCAGTACTTC. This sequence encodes CASSLAGSSYEQYF.

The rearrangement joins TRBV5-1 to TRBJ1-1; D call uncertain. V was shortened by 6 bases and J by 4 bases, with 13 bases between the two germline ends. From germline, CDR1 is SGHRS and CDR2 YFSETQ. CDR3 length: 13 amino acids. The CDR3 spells CASTEGISTEAFF. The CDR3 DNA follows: TGCGCCAGCACTGAGGGTATTAGCACTGAAGCTTTCTTT.

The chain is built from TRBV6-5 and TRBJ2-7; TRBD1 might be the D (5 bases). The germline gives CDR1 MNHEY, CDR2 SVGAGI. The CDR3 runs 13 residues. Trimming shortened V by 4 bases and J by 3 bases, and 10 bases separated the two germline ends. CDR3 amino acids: CASSLTDNYEQYF. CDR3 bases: TGTGCCAGCAGTTTGACGGACAACTACGAGCAGTACTTC.

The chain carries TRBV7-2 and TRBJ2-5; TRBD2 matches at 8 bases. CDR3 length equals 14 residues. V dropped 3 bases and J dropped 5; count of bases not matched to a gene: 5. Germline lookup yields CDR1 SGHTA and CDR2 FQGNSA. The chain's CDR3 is CASSLAGGRETQYF. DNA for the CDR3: TGTGCCAGCAGCTTGGCGGGGGGACGTGAGACCCAGTACTTC.

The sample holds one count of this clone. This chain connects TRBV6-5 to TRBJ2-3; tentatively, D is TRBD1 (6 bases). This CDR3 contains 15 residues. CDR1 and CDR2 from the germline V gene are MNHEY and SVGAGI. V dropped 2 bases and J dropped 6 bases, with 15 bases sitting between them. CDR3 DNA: TGTGCCAGCAGTTACGCGAGCTCAGGGGCTGATACGCAGTATTTT. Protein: CASSYASSGADTQYF.

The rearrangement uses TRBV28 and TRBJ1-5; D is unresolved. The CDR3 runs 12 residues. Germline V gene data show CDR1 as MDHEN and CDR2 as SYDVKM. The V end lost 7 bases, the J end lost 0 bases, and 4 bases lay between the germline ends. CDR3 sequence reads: CASTFSNQPQHF. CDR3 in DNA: TGTGCCAGCACATTTAGCAATCAGCCCCAGCATTTT.

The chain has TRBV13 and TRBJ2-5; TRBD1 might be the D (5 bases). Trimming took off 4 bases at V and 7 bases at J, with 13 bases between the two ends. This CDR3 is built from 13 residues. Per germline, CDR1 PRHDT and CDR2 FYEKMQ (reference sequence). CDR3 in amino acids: CASSYRDRVTQYF. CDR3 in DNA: TGTGCCAGCAGCTATCGCGACAGAGTGACCCAGTACTTC.